The T cell receptor beta chain described here comes from a study of CD8 T cells in Susac syndrome. Treatment-naive patients with stable or active relapsing-remitting disease were the multiple sclerosis controls. The RNA, about 0.5 to 1 ug, was put through reverse transcription using random hexamers. TCRdb recomputed calls from the immunoSEQ multiplex PCR reads with MiXCR, one row per CDR3 protein. The sample gives 300,000 to 350,000 distinct CDR3 sequences, roughly 94% of which show up once; 0.06% to 0.075% is in the top ten. The CDR3 consists of 13 residues. The ends lost 6 bases at V and 5 bases at J; junction bases unmatched: 6. Germline loops: CDR1 MNHEY, CDR2 SVGEGT.

The TCR originated in a human donor with multiple sclerosis. The sample comprised CD4+ T cells from PBMCs. V usage is TRBV6-2 or TRBV6-3 and J usage is TRBJ1-2, with TRBD1 identical over 7 bases. Here the CDR3 reads CASSDTGEYGYTF. The CDR3 bases are TGTGCCAGCAGCGACACAGGGGAGTATGGCTACACCTTC.